Presented here are 8 T cell receptor beta chains from one specimen sequenced in a study of identical twins. TCRdb re-called the 5' RACE reads through MiXCR, storing one row per CDR3 protein. The sample holds some 690,000 distinct CDR3 sequences, 20% to 25% seen once. This same sample was also part of a study on T cells expressing NK-cell markers.

What was sequenced was PBMCs. The source is a woman aged 18-30 years in good health.

This clonotype was found many times. The chain uses TRBV9 and TRBJ2-1, with 8 bases that match TRBD2. V shed 0 bases and J 1 base; nucleotides not matched to a gene: 3. Per the germline V gene, CDR1 is SGDLS and CDR2 is YYNGEE. The CDR3 has 16 amino acids. The CDR3 DNA sequence: TGTGCCAGCAGCGTAGGCAGCGGGGGATCCTACAATGAGCAGTTCTTC. Its translation is CASSVGSGGSYNEQFF.

V and J are TRBV12-3 or TRBV12-4 and TRBJ1-5; D unresolved. The CDR3 loop spans 16 amino acids. V shed 3 bases and J shed 5 bases, with 17 bases lying between them. CDR3 loop: CASSFNTPGEDQPQHF. CDR3 bases: TGTGCCAGCAGTTTTAATACACCCGGGGAGGATCAGCCCCAGCATTTT.

The DNA for the CDR3 is TGCAGTGCTGGTGACAGGAACTATGGCTACACCTTC. It encodes CSAGDRNYGYTF. The chain is built from TRBV20-1 and TRBJ1-2; weak D call: TRBD1 (6 bases). The V end lost 5 bases, the J end lost 2 bases, and 9 bases lay between the germline ends. Germline loops: CDR1 DFQATT, CDR2 SNEGSKA (reference sequence). CDR3 length: 12 amino acids.

This clonotype was seen a handful of times. The J gene is TRBJ2-1, the V gene TRBV12-3 or TRBV12-4, with a tentative D call TRBD2 (7 bases). V gave up 1 base and J gave up 6 bases, with 13 bases separating them. The CDR3 is made up of 15 amino acids. The CDR3 DNA is TGTGCCAGCAGTTTAGTGTGGGGGGGCGGCAATGAGCAGTTCTTC. It yields the protein CASSLVWGGGNEQFF.

This rearrangement joins TRBV5-6 to TRBJ2-3, with 11 bases fitting TRBD2. The germline V gene encodes CDR1 SGHDT and CDR2 YYEEEE. The trim removed 4 bases at V and 8 bases at J, leaving 3 bases unmatched. This CDR3 spans 13 amino acids. CDR3 sequence: CASSGGTSGTQYF. CDR3 in DNA: TGTGCCAGCAGCGGGGGGACTAGCGGTACGCAGTATTTT. The full variable domain, completed using reference TRBV5-6 and TRBJ2-3, is DAGVTQSPTHLIKTRGQQVTLRCSPKSGHDTVSWYQQALGQGPQFIFQYYEEEERQRGNFPDRFSGHQFPNYSSELNVNALLLGDSALYLCASSGGTSGTQYFGPGTRLTVL.

This sequence joins TRBV9 and TRBJ2-1; TRBD1 aligns across 7 bases. Germline CDR1 SGDLS, CDR2 YYNGEE. V trimming: 2 bases; J trimming: 4 bases; junction bases outside the gene matches: 3. The CDR3 length is 14 residues. CDR3 DNA: TGTGCCAGCAGCGTGACAGGGCGATACAATGAGCAGTTCTTC. Protein product: CASSVTGRYNEQFF.

There are a few counts of this clonotype. This chain joins TRBV5-1 and TRBJ2-5; 11 positions agree with TRBD2. Germline V CDR1 and CDR2: SGHRS, YFSETQ. The CDR3 sequence is 15 residues long. After removal of 2 bases from V and 5 bases from J, the junction contained 5 bases not matched to a gene. The CDR3 nucleotides read TGCGCCAGCAGCTTTCTTCCTAGCGGGGGGGAGACCCAGTACTTC. It codes for CASSFLPSGGETQYF.

This chain connects TRBV13 to TRBJ2-7; 9 bases fit TRBD1. The CDR3 has 14 amino acids. With 5 bases clipped from V and 6 bases from J, the junction kept 8 bases outside the gene matches. Germline V gene data show CDR1 as PRHDT and CDR2 as FYEKMQ (reference sequence). CDR3 sequence: CASSLGQGRREQYF. Written as DNA, the CDR3 is TGTGCCAGCAGCCTGGGACAGGGAAGGCGCGAGCAGTACTTC.